This T cell receptor beta chain is drawn from a study of shared clonotypes between healthy human individuals (dated by TCRdb to the early 2020s). Turning to the overall study: A few men and a couple of women, aged 18 to 49 years, made up the cohort. The study deeply sequenced blood TCR repertoires of about 5 healthy adults to estimate repertoire size and the extent of clonotype sharing between individuals. Libraries were prepared and TCR repertoires were sequenced by different laboratories using diverse techniques, in order to increase sequencing depth and limit assay-specific biases. Per donor, leukapheresis produced somewhere between about 0.94 and 9.5 billion PBMCs.

Including the terminal cysteine and phenylalanine, the CDR3 comprises 15 residues. The entry retains the CDR3 DNA only, 45 bases that are in frame from base 1. Clipping removes 6 bases from V and 1 base from J, with 9 as the unmatched junction base count. The germline V gene provides CDR1 MGHDK and CDR2 SYGVNS. Healthy HIV-negative adults with no recently reported acute infections or vaccinations were included as donors. Every donor was a Caucasian adult residing in Nashville, Tennessee, USA. For unsorted samples, 90 million to 95 million PBMCs were counted, and genomic DNA was extracted using the QIAamp DNA Blood Mini kit. Blood was collected by leukapheresis, and PBMCs were isolated by Ficoll-Histopaque density gradient centrifugation and then cryopreserved in liquid nitrogen vapor phase. Using the deep immunoSEQ assay, TCR CDR3 regions were amplified from genomic DNA by multiplex PCR. For each cell subset, the extracted genomic DNA was distributed evenly across all wells of several immunoSEQ 96-well plates, and each plate served as one replicate. For unsorted PBMC, each replicate PCR was loaded with around 300 ng genomic DNA, equivalent to approximately 33,000 T cell genomes. Genomic DNA from unsorted PBMC was sequenced over ten immunoSEQ deep assay plates. The purified libraries were quantified using a Qubit 3.0 fluorometer, sized with a Bioanalyzer 2100, and then quantified again using the KAPA Library Quantification kit. Each immunoSEQ 96-well plate was sequenced on its own single-read 150-cycle Illumina NextSeq 550 flow cell. The paper's processing steps were these. Because the immunoSEQ output included only junctional sequences and no quality scores, the filtering could not be the same as the filtering used for full-length reads. To assign V/J genes and CDR3, sequences were annotated against IMGT germline references using PyIR, a Python wrapper for IgBLAST v1.9. Reads with weak V/J assignments (E-value above 1e-6), missing CDR3, stop codons, out-of-frame junctions, or ambiguous translated residues were removed. V3J clonotypes were defined as sequences sharing the same inferred V gene, J gene, and CDR3 amino acid sequence. Percentage overlap between repertoires was calculated by dividing the number of shared unique clonotypes by the size of the smaller repertoire. RTK rarefaction, the Chao1 estimator, and Recon v2.1 estimates of unobserved clonotypes were used to assess repertoire richness. Entries here come from immuneACCESS through TCRdb and include only in-frame sequences with V and J called. Some clones fail to appear in such tables; in the studies checked, an unresolved V gene covers under half of the shortfall, and the cause of the remainder is unknown. V and J calls and clone size come straight from that table; D and trimming were deduced from the DNA. Present in this sample are fewer than 550,000 clones, almost 80% of which were seen just once. The top ten clones comprise under 15% of the sample.

What the work shows at the level of the full study, not this receptor alone: Sampling was restricted to blood, and TCR repertoires in tissue are likely to differ from TCR repertoires in blood. Because the study included only a small number of donors, the genetic and exposure-history diversity represented was limited. Pairwise subsampling led to the expectation that sequencing depth would affect the degree of clonotype sharing among donors.

To note about this clone: Its antigen is not yet known. No qualities accompany the bases; no much larger clone lies one base away.

This TCR was sampled from a woman between 40 and 50 years old in good health. Some clones in this sample may be carry-over from other donors' samples. This receptor chain uses TRBV25-1 and TRBJ2-7; 7 junctional bases match TRBD1. The specimen sequenced was PBMCs. The base sequence is TGTGCCAGCAGCGCTTCCGGGACAGCTTCCTACGAGCAGTACTTC. Its amino acids are CASSASGTASYEQYF.